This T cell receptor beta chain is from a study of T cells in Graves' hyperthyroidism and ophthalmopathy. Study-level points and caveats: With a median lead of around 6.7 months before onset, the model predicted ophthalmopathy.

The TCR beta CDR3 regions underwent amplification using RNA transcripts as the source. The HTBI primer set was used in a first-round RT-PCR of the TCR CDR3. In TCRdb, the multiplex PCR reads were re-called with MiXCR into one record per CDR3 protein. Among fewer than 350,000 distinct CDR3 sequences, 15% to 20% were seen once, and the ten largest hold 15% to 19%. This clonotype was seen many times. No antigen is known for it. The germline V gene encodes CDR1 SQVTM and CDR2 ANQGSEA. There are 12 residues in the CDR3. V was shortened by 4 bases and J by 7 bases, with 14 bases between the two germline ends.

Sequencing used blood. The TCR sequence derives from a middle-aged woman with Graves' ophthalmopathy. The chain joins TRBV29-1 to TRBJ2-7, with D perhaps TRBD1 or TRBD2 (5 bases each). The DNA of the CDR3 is TGCAGCGTTGGGGACCTCGGGGAAGAGCAGTACTTC. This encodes CSVGDLGEEQYF.